This T cell receptor beta chain was identified during a study of blood T cells in healthy people across ages. Per sample, at least 5 micrograms of total RNA were extracted. A J-beta primer mix and a sample-barcoded 5' primer were used in a second PCR of about 7 to 11 cycles. TCRdb redid the calling of the 5' RACE reads with MiXCR, one entry per CDR3 protein. The profile shows 750,000 or so distinct CDR3 sequences, 20% to 30% of them singletons. The V end lost 1 base, the J end lost 3 bases, and 13 bases lay between the germline ends. The CDR3 sequence is 15 residues long. The V gene's germline CDR1 is MGHDK and CDR2 SYGVNS. Overall study results and limits: TCR beta diversity correlated strongly with naive T cell percentage. Both higher diversity and more naive CD4+ cells marked long-lived donors when set against aged donors.

There are a few counts of this clonotype. Its target is unknown. These data were likewise used in another study, on T cells of mothers and their children. That source reports: Each mother yielded more than 9.5 million TCR beta CDR3 reads. Each child yielded about 3 million reads.

This chain connects TRBV25-1 to TRBJ2-7; D is unclear. The receptor comes from a boy between 10 and 17 years old in good health. The sequenced sample was blood. The DNA for the CDR3 is TGTGCCAGCAGTGAATCCATCAGCAGTGACTACGAGCAGTACTTC. Protein product: CASSESISSDYEQYF.